This entry concerns a single TCR beta chain. The antigen is undetermined. This entry is derived from a study of T-cell reconstitution after alpha-beta-depleted transplantation in children. Notes on the study in general: Certain patients had high TCRbeta diversity at day 60, and it came from recipient T cells and thymic progenitors that survived. About two months after transplant, alpha-beta T cells reportedly came from several hundred expanded graft clones. T-cell counts and diversity were attributed mostly to newly produced T cells one year after transplant.

This sample's TCRbeta library carried unique molecular identifier barcodes. TCRdb passed the PCR reads through MiXCR, listing each CDR3 protein once. Among about 580,000 distinct CDR3 sequences, under 30% were seen once, and the ten largest hold approximately 14%. The CDR3 runs 14 residues. V lost 3 bases, J lost 4 bases, and 4 bases stayed unmatched. The material sequenced was PBMCs, mostly from graft donor cells, taken 360 days after TCRalphabeta/CD19-depleted stem cell transplant. The source is a boy in the first two years of life who had a stem cell transplant for acute myeloid leukemia, so the T cells may come from the graft donor. The chain has TRBV12-3 or TRBV12-4 and TRBJ2-7; 9 nucleotides match TRBD2. This chain's CDR3 is CASSFLGLAYEQYF. CDR3 DNA sequence: TGTGCCAGCAGTTTCTTGGGACTAGCATACGAGCAGTACTTC.